Following are 20 T cell receptor beta chains from one sample sequenced in a study of identical twins. Each CDR3 protein gets one entry after TCRdb re-called the 5' RACE reads with MiXCR. The sample includes some 630,000 distinct CDR3 sequences, under 8.5% seen only once; the top ten take about 1.5%. These data also formed part of another study, on yellow fever vaccine responses in identical twins.

The sequencing sample was made of PBMCs. The receptor source for this set is a woman between 18 and 29 years old in good health.

About this clonotype: The junction and the germline gene differ at one end; a read error may be behind it. The CDR3 loop reads CASSLAGGALDEKLLF. In DNA, the CDR3 is TGCGCCAGCAGCTTGGCCGGGGGGGCCCTCGATGAAAAACTGCTTTTT. The chain has TRBV5-1 and TRBJ1-4, with D tentatively TRBD1 (6 bases). Looked up from germline, CDR1 is SGHRS and CDR2 is YFSETQ. The CDR3 runs 16 residues. The whole variable domain, filled in from reference TRBV5-1 and TRBJ1-4, reads KAGVTQTPRYLIKTRGQQVTLSCSPISGHRSVSWYQQTPGQGLQFLFEYFSETQRNKGNFPGRFSGRQFSNSRSEMNVSTLELGDSALYLCASSLAGGALDEKLLFGSGTQLSVL.

The chain has TRBV6-2 or TRBV6-3 and TRBJ1-5; D may be TRBD1 (5 bases). The germline V gene has CDR1 MNHEY and CDR2 SVGEGT. The CDR3 is made up of 13 amino acids. V lost 5 bases and J lost 4, with 9 bases in between. For the CDR3, the DNA is TGTGCCAGCAGTGCACAGGAGAATCAGCCCCAGCATTTT. This codes for CASSAQENQPQHF.

This clonotype was counted once. CDR3 sequence reads: CATSDPRSTDTQYF. The CDR3 DNA reads as TGTGCCACCAGTGATCCGAGAAGCACAGATACGCAGTATTTT. The rearrangement joins TRBV24-1 to TRBJ2-3; no definite D call. V was trimmed by 3 bases and J by 0 bases, leaving 6 bases between them. The germline V gene encodes CDR1 KGHDR and CDR2 SFDVKD. The CDR3 is 14 amino acids.

The chain links TRBV28 to TRBJ2-7; possible D gene TRBD1, 6 bases. CDR3 length: 15 amino acids. V was shortened by 4 bases and J by 3 bases, with 16 bases between the two germline ends. CDR1 and CDR2 from the germline V gene are MDHEN and SYDVKM. CDR3 in DNA: TGTGCCAGCAGTTCAGGACAGAAGCCATACTACGAGCAGTACTTC. This translates into CASSSGQKPYYEQYF. The variable domain in full, with the rest retrieved from reference TRBV28 and TRBJ2-7, is DVKVTQSSRYLVKRTGEKVFLECVQDMDHENMFWYRQDPGLGLRLIYFSYDVKMKEKGDIPEGYSVSREKKERFSLILESASTNQTSMYLCASSSGQKPYYEQYFGPGTRLTVT.

This clonotype showed up just a few times. The rearrangement uses TRBV12-3 or TRBV12-4 and TRBJ2-2; tentatively, D is TRBD1 (5 bases). V was trimmed by 1 base and J by 7 bases, leaving 10 bases between them. This CDR3 has 14 amino acids. The CDR3 DNA reads as TGTGCCAGCAGTTTAGTAAGGGGTCTCGGGGAGCTGTTTTTT. Amino acids: CASSLVRGLGELFF.

The rearrangement joins TRBV20-1 to TRBJ2-1, with D perhaps matching TRBD1 (5 bases). Germline values: CDR1 DFQATT, CDR2 SNEGSKA (reference sequence). The CDR3 sequence is 13 residues long. The ends were cut back, 7 bases at V and 5 bases at J, with 15 bases in the middle. The CDR3 DNA sequence: TGCAGTGTTGGACACCCCTTAAACAATGAGCAGTTCTTC. It encodes CSVGHPLNNEQFF.

This clonotype was observed at least ten times. The chain joins TRBV20-1 to TRBJ2-1, with D maybe TRBD2 (7 bases). The germline V gene encodes CDR1 DFQATT and CDR2 SNEGSKA (reference sequence). The V gene lost 5 bases and the J gene lost 0 bases, with 17 bases spanning the gap. This CDR3 is 16 amino acids long. DNA for the CDR3: TGCAGTGCTCCGAGGGGGGGTTACTACTCCTACAATGAGCAGTTCTTC. It codes for CSAPRGGYYSYNEQFF.

There are a few counts of this clonotype. J is TRBJ2-1 and V is TRBV5-1, with 12 positions matching TRBD1. V lost 7 bases, J lost 7 bases, and 9 bases stayed unmatched. CDR3 length: 15 amino acids. The germline V gene encodes CDR1 SGHRS and CDR2 YFSETQ. The CDR3 DNA is TGCGCCAGCCGAGAAGGGACAGGGGGCATTAATGAGCAGTTCTTC. Its protein product is CASREGTGGINEQFF.

This clonotype has ten or more counts. V gene TRBV5-1 combines with J gene TRBJ2-5; TRBD1 matches 7 bases. Unmatched junction bases numbered 6, after V lost 0 bases and J lost 1 base. This CDR3 spans 16 amino acids. Germline V gene sequence: CDR1 SGHRS, CDR2 YFSETQ. The CDR3 nucleotides read TGCGCCAGCAGCTTGGGGGACAGAGATTTCCAAGAGACCCAGTACTTC. Protein sequence: CASSLGDRDFQETQYF.

There are many counts of this clonotype. The chain joins TRBV5-1 to TRBJ2-5, with 10 bases identical to TRBD2. The V gene's germline CDR1 is SGHRS and CDR2 YFSETQ. V lost 0 bases to trimming and J lost 2 bases; unmatched junction nucleotides: 7. The CDR3 consists of 17 residues. The CDR3 region is CASSLGFPAGGQETQYF. CDR3 bases: TGCGCCAGCAGCTTGGGCTTTCCAGCGGGGGGGCAAGAGACCCAGTACTTC.

As concerns this clonotype: One end of the junction fails to match germline, which may point to a read error. The chain couples TRBV28 to TRBJ2-3; D call uncertain. The CDR3 covers 14 residues. Germline V gene lookup returns CDR1 MDHEN and CDR2 SYDVKM. DNA of the CDR3: TGTGCCAGCAGTTTTACTATCCCCACAGATACGCAGTTTTTT. Protein product: CASSFTIPTDTQFF.

The chain joins TRBV11-2 to TRBJ2-1; D remains unclear. Germline CDR1 is SGHAT and CDR2 is FQNNGV. This CDR3 has 14 amino acids. Trimming removed 6 bases at V and 2 bases at J, with 11 bases between. CDR3 amino acids: CASSVAQTYNEQFF. CDR3 bases: TGTGCCAGCAGTGTTGCCCAGACCTACAATGAGCAGTTCTTC.

The chain has TRBV20-1 and TRBJ2-3, with a weak D call TRBD1 (5 bases). V was clipped by 6 bases and J by 3 bases, with 25 bases between them. CDR1 and CDR2 from the germline V gene are DFQATT and SNEGSKA (reference sequence). This CDR3 is 17 amino acids long. This chain's CDR3 is CSAMPGSSGRETDTQYF. The CDR3 coding sequence is TGCAGTGCAATGCCAGGGTCGAGTGGCAGGGAAACAGATACGCAGTATTTT.

In this sample, this clonotype turned up a few times. This chain connects TRBV20-1 to TRBJ1-5; 7 bases line up with TRBD1. V dropped 5 bases and J dropped 8; count of bases not matched to a gene: 12. The germline gives CDR1 DFQATT, CDR2 SNEGSKA (reference sequence). The CDR3 is made up of 14 amino acids. The CDR3 sequence: CSAHETGLDEPQHF. The CDR3 coding sequence is TGCAGTGCTCACGAGACAGGGTTGGATGAGCCCCAGCATTTT.

This clonotype occurred a few times. The rearrangement uses TRBV6-1 and TRBJ2-3; a possible D gene is TRBD1 (7 bases). The CDR3 runs 14 residues. V was trimmed by 5 bases and J by 4 bases, leaving 13 bases between them. CDR1 and CDR2 from the germline V gene are MNHNS and SASEGT. The CDR3 loop reads CASSLQGGPDTQYF. CDR3 nucleotides: TGTGCCAGCAGTCTCCAGGGGGGTCCAGATACGCAGTATTTT.

A few counts support this clonotype. The CDR3: CASSPGIGAGDIWSYNSPLHF. The CDR3 DNA sequence: TGTGCCAGCAGCCCCGGGATCGGTGCAGGGGATATTTGGTCCTATAATTCACCCCTCCACTTT. The chain carries TRBV11-3 and TRBJ1-6, with TRBD1 as a possible D gene (6 bases). The CDR3 is made up of 21 amino acids. Germline V gene data show CDR1 as SGHNT and CDR2 as YENEEA. V lost 5 bases and J 1 base, leaving 27 bases between the germline ends.

In this sample, this clonotype turned up a few times. The chain uses TRBV6-1 and TRBJ2-7, with 9 bases lining up with TRBD2. V gave up 8 bases and J gave up 4 bases; unmatched junction bases: 12. The CDR3 has 15 amino acids. The V gene's germline CDR1 is MNHNS and CDR2 SASEGT. The DNA of the CDR3 is TGTGCCAGCGTAGCAGGGACTAGCAACACATACGAGCAGTACTTC. As protein: CASVAGTSNTYEQYF.

This clonotype was seen more than once but under ten times. The V call is TRBV15, the J call TRBJ1-6; D gene unclear. CDR3 length: 15 amino acids. V lost 0 bases and J 6 bases, leaving 9 bases between the germline ends. Looked up from germline, CDR1 is LNHNV and CDR2 is YYDKDF (reference sequence). CDR3 sequence: CATSRDRAANSPLHF. For the CDR3, the DNA is TGTGCCACCAGCAGAGACCGGGCCGCTAATTCACCCCTCCACTTT.

The genes are TRBV2 and TRBJ2-7; 7 bases map to TRBD2. The CDR3 has 13 amino acids. The germline V gene encodes CDR1 SNHLY and CDR2 FYNNEI. With 10 bases clipped from V and 2 bases from J, the junction kept 8 bases outside the gene matches. DNA for the CDR3: TGTGCCACCACAGTGGCGGGGGCCTACGAGCAGTACTTC. It specifies CATTVAGAYEQYF.

The CDR3 region has the DNA TGCAGTGCCTATGTGCCCAACACTGAAGCTTTCTTT. Protein product: CSAYVPNTEAFF. The V call is TRBV20-1, the J call TRBJ1-1; D is unresolved. From germline, CDR1 is DFQATT and CDR2 SNEGSKA (reference sequence). The CDR3 sequence is 12 residues long. V was clipped by 6 bases and J by 2 bases, with 10 bases between them.